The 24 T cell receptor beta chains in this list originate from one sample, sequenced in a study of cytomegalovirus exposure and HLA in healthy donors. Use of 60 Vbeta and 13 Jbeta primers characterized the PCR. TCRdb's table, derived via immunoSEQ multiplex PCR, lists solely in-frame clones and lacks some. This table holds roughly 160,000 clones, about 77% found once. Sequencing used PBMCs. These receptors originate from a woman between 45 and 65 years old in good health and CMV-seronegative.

The DNA of the CDR3 is TGTGCCAGCAGCTTTGCTAGCGGGAGGGTAAGGAATGAGCAGTTCTTC. It specifies CASSFASGRVRNEQFF. The chain employs TRBV5-6 and TRBJ2-1; 12 bases fit TRBD2. J lost 7 bases, V lost 2 bases, and 7 bases had no gene match. The CDR3 runs to 16 residues. Germline V lookup: CDR1 SGHDT, CDR2 YYEEEE.

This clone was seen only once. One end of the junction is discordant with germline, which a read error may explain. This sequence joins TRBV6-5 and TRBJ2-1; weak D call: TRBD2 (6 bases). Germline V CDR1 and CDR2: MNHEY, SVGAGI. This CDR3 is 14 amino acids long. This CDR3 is CASSYSGGSNGQFF. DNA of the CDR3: TGTGCCAGCAGTTACTCTGGGGGGAGCAATGGGCAGTTCTTC.

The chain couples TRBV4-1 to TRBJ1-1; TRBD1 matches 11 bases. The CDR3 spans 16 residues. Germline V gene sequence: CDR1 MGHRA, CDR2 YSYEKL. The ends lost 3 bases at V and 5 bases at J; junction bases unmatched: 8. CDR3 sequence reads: CASSHLKGQGGTEAFF. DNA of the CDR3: TGCGCCAGCAGCCACCTCAAGGGACAGGGGGGGACTGAAGCTTTCTTT.

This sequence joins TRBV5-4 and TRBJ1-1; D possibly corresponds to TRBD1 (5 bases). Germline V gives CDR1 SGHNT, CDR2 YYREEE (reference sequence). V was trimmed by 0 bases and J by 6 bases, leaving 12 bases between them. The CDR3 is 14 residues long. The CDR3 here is CASSLVQGSAEAFF. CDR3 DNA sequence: TGTGCCAGCAGCTTGGTCCAGGGATCCGCTGAAGCTTTCTTT.

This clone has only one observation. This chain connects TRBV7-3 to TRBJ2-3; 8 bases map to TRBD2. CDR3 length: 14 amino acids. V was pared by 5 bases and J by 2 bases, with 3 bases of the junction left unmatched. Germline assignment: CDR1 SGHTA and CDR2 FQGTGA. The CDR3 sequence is CASSKLAATDTQYF. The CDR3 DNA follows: TGTGCCAGCAGCAAACTAGCGGCCACAGATACGCAGTATTTT. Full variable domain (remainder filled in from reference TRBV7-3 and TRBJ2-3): GAGVSQTPSNKVTEKGKYVELRCDPISGHTALYWYRQSLGQGPEFLIYFQGTGAADDSGLPNDRFFAVRPEGSVSTLKIQRTERGDSAVYLCASSKLAATDTQYFGPGTRLTVL.

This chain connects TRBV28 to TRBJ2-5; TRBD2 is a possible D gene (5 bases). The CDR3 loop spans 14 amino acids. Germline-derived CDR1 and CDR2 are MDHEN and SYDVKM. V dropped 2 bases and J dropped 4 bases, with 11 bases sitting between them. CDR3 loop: CASSLPPGGETQYF. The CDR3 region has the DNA TGTGCCAGCAGTTTACCTCCAGGAGGAGAGACCCAGTACTTC.

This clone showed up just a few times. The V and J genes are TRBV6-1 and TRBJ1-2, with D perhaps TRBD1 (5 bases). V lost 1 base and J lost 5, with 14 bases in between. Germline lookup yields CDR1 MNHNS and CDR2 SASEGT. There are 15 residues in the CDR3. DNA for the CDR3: TGTGCCAGCAGTGAAGGACAGCCGGCCCTATATGGCTACACCTTC. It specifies CASSEGQPALYGYTF.

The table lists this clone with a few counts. Here the CDR3 reads CASSQVEGSTEAFF. DNA of the CDR3: TGCGCCAGCAGCCAAGTGGAAGGGAGCACTGAAGCTTTCTTT. The V call is TRBV4-3, the J call TRBJ1-1; D gene uncertain. The CDR3 consists of 14 residues. CDR1 and CDR2 from the germline V gene are LGHNA and YSLEER. With 1 base removed from V and 4 bases from J, the gap between germline ends came to 10 bases.

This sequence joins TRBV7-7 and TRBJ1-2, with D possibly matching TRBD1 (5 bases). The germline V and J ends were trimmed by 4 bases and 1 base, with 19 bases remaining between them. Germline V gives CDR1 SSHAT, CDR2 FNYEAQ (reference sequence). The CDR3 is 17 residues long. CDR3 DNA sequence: TGTGCCAGCAGCTCCAGGCTAACACGACAGCTTAACTATGGCTACACCTTC. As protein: CASSSRLTRQLNYGYTF.

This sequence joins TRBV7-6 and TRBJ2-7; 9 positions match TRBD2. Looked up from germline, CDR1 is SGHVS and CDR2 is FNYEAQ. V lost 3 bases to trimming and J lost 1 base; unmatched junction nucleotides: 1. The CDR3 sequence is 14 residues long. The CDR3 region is CASSFLAGSYEQYF. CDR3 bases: TGTGCCAGCAGCTTTCTAGCGGGGTCCTACGAGCAGTACTTC.

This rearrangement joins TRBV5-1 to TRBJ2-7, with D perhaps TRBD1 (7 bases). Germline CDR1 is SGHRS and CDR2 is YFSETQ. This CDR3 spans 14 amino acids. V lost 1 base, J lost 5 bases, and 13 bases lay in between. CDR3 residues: CASSLYRGGDEQYF. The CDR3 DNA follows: TGCGCCAGCAGCTTGTACAGGGGAGGCGACGAGCAGTACTTC. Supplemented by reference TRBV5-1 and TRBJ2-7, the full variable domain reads KAGVTQTPRYLIKTRGQQVTLSCSPISGHRSVSWYQQTPGQGLQFLFEYFSETQRNKGNFPGRFSGRQFSNSRSEMNVSTLELGDSALYLCASSLYRGGDEQYFGPGTRLTVT.

The CDR3 nucleotides are TGTGCCAGCTCAACCGGGACAGGGCACAATCAGCCCCAGCATTTT. It yields the protein CASSTGTGHNQPQHF. The chain recombines TRBV18 with TRBJ1-5, with TRBD1 matching 9 bases. Losses at the gene ends were 5 bases for V and 3 bases for J; bases not matched to a gene: 5. There are 15 residues in the CDR3. In germline, CDR1 is KGHSH, CDR2 LQKENI. Based on the CDR3 plus reference TRBV18 and TRBJ1-5, the full variable domain is NAGVMQNPRHLVRRRGQEARLRCSPMKGHSHVYWYRQLPEEGLKFMVYLQKENIIDESGMPKERFSAEFPKEGPSILRIQQVVRGDSAAYFCASSTGTGHNQPQHFGDGTRLSIL.

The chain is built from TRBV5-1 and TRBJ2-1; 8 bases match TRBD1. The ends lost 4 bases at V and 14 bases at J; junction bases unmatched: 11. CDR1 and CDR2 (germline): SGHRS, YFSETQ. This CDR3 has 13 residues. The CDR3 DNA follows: TGCGCCAGCAGCCCTCTCACAGGGGGTACCGAGTTCTTC. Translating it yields CASSPLTGGTEFF.

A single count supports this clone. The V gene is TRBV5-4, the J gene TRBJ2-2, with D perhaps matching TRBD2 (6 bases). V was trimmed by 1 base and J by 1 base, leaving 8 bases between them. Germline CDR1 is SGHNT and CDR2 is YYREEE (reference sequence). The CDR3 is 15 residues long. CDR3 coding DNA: TGTGCCAGCAGCTTGTGGAGGGGGAACACCGGGGAGCTGTTTTTT. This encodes CASSLWRGNTGELFF.

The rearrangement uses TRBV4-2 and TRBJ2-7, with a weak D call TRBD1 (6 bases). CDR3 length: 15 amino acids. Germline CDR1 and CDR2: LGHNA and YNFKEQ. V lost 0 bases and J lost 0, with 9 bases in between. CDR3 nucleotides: TGTGCCAGCAGCCAAGAGGGGGACACCTCCTACGAGCAGTACTTC. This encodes CASSQEGDTSYEQYF.

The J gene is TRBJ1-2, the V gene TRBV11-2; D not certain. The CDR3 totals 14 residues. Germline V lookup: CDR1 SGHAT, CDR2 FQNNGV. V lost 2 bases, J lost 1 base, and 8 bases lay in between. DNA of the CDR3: TGTGCCAGCAGCTTAAGGAACAGTAACTATGGCTACACCTTC. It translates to CASSLRNSNYGYTF.

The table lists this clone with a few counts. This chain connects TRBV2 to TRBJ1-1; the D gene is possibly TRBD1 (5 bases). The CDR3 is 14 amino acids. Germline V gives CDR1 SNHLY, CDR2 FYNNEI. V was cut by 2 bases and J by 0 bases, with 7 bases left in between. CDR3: CASSEQGLNTEAFF. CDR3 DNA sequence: TGTGCCAGCAGTGAACAGGGCCTGAACACTGAAGCTTTCTTT.

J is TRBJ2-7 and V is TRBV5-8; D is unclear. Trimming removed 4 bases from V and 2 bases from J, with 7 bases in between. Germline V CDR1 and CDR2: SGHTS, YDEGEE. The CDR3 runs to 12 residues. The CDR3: CASSGNTYEQYF. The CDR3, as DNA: TGTGCCAGCAGCGGCAACACCTACGAGCAGTACTTC.

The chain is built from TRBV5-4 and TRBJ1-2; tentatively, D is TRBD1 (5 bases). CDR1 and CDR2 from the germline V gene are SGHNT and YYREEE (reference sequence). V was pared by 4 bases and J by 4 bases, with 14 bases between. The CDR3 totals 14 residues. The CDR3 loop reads CASSVSGRPYGYTF. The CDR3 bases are TGTGCCAGCAGCGTGTCAGGGAGGCCCTATGGCTACACCTTC.

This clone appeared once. Here the CDR3 reads CASSEEAAGGYNEQFF. CDR3 bases: TGTGCCAGCAGTGAAGAAGCGGCGGGAGGTTACAATGAGCAGTTCTTC. This chain links TRBV2 with TRBJ2-1; 8 nucleotides agree with TRBD2. There are 16 residues in the CDR3. After removal of 1 base from V and 4 bases from J, the junction contained 6 bases not matched to a gene. Per germline, CDR1 SNHLY and CDR2 FYNNEI.

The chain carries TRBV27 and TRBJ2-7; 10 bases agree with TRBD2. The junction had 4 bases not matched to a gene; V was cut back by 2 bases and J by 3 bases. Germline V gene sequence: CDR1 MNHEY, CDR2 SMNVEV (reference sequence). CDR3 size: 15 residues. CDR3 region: CASSLVSSGSYEQYF. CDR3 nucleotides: TGTGCCAGCAGTTTAGTCTCTAGCGGGAGCTACGAGCAGTACTTC.

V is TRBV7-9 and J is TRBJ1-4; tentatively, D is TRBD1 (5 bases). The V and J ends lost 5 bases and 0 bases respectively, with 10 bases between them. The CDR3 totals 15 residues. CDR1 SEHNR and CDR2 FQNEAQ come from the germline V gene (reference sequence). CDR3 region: CASSTYRSTNEKLFF. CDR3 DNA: TGTGCCAGCAGCACTTACAGGTCAACTAATGAAAAACTGTTTTTT.

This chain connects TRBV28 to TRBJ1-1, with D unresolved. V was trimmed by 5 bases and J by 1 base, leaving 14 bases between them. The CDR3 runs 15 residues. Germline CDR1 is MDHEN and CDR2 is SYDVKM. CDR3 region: CASSRREQANTEAFF. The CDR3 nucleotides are TGTGCCAGCAGTCGGAGGGAGCAGGCGAACACTGAAGCTTTCTTT.

The CDR3, as DNA: TGTGCCAGCACCATGGCCTCCTACAATGAGCAGTTCTTC. Residues: CASTMASYNEQFF. The chain links TRBV7-8 to TRBJ2-1; D gene unclear. The CDR3 is 13 residues long. The ends were cut back, 7 bases at V and 0 bases at J, with 7 bases in the middle. Germline assignment: CDR1 SGHVS and CDR2 FQNEAQ.